Listed below are T cell receptor beta chains from one sample, sequenced in a study of T cell clonotyping in hematopoietic cell transplantation. Repertoires were generated with immunoSEQ multiplex PCR, while TCRdb's copy carries only in-frame clones and drops some. The sample includes about 41,000 clones, 85% seen only once; the top ten take approximately 3%. The specimen comprised peripheral blood mononuclear cells, sampled before stem cell transplant. These receptors were collected from a man aged 60 to 69 with acute myeloid leukemia. Some clones in this sample may be carry-over from other donors' samples. Each CDR3 is given without its conserved first and last residue. The size entry is marked missing in some rows and otherwise reads once, few, many or a size class.

abundance,v_gene,j_gene,CDR3aa
.,TRBV7-2,TRBJ1-3,ASSLRRGGGNTIY
.,TRBV29-1,TRBJ1-1,SVARGLAF
.,TRBV7-2,TRBJ1-6,ASSVRGGEGSPLH
.,TRBV19,TRBJ1-1,ASSRGRGLNTEAF
.,TRBV6-6,TRBJ1-4,ASSDRDIPNEKLF
.,TRBV4-3,TRBJ1-4,ASSRDRNEKLF
.,TRBV5-6,TRBJ1-1,ASSLIPGLANTEAF
.,TRBV4-1,TRBJ2-1,ASSRGEWVDEQF
.,TRBV5-1,TRBJ2-7,ASSPGTGYQQY
once,TRBV4-2,TRBJ1-2,ASSQARGEDGYT
.,TRBV29-1,TRBJ2-3,SEQRAGTTDTQY
.,TRBV28,TRBJ1-5,ASTLGRHSNQPQH
.,TRBV2,TRBJ2-7,ASRIGGPTYEQY
.,TRBV4-3,TRBJ1-1,ASSPRSPSPLPEAF
.,TRBV4-3,TRBJ2-3,ASSQVSLSTDTQY
.,TRBV7-3,TRBJ1-2,ASSLRPGGPRAT
.,TRBV29-1,TRBJ2-3,SVPGTERDTQY
.,TRBV25-1,TRBJ1-3,ASSTRSSGNTIY
.,TRBV7-6,TRBJ1-2,ASSLRQGNYGYT
few,TRBV5-4,TRBJ1-2,AGQNPSYGYT
.,TRBV4-1,TRBJ1-5,ASSQGDRDNQPQH
.,TRBV4-2,TRBJ1-5,ASSQGRGQNGNQPQH
.,TRBV4-2,TRBJ1-1,ASSQDIGFEAF
.,TRBV28,TRBJ2-3,ASSTVWAGELLLTSTDTQY
.,TRBV7-2,TRBJ1-5,ASSTGQARNQPQH
few,TRBV5-1,TRBJ1-2,ASSFSPGNYGYT
.,TRBV6-5,TRBJ2-7,AVRGGTSYEQY
.,TRBV5-8,TRBJ2-7,ASTLRQGGEQY
once,TRBV7-6,TRBJ2-5,ASSIQRETQY
few,TRBV19,TRBJ1-4,ASIGGLTNEKLF
.,TRBV19,TRBJ1-2,ASSQLIDRLSNYGYT
.,TRBV27,TRBJ2-1,ASSLKGAISYNEQF
.,TRBV28,TRBJ1-3,ASSTNPGNTIY
.,TRBV4-2,TRBJ2-7,ASSQEARQGHYEQY
.,TRBV6-1,TRBJ1-1,ASSTQVMNTEAF
.,TRBV7-2,TRBJ1-1,ASSYRGLRTEAF
.,TRBV27,TRBJ1-2,ASRRGDNYGYT